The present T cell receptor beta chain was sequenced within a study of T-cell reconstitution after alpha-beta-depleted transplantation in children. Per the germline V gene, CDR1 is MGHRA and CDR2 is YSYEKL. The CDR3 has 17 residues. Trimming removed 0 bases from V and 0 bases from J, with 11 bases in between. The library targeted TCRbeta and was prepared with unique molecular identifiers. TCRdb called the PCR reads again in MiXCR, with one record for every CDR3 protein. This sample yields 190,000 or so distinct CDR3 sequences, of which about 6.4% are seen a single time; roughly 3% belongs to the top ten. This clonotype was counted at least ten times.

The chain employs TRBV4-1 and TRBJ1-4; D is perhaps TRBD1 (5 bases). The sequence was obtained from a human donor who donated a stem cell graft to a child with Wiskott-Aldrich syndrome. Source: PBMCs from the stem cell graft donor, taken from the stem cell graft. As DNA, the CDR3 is TGCGCCAGCAGCCAAGAGGGGCAGGGAGCAACTAATGAAAAACTGTTTTTT. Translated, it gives CASSQEGQGATNEKLFF.